The 27 T cell receptor beta chains listed next were all sequenced from one sample in a study of T cell repertoires in cytomegalovirus infection. For these TCRs, the target antigens are not known. In TCRdb, the reads were re-called with MiXCR into one record per CDR3 protein. The sample has 95,000 to 150,000 distinct CDR3 sequences; over 30% are singletons. The input for sequencing was CD8+ T cells from cultured PBMCs, taken from culture after CMV antigen stimulation. These receptors were taken from a human donor in good health (CMV status not recorded). Some clones in this sample may be carry-over from other donors' samples.

The genes are TRBV12-3 or TRBV12-4 and TRBJ1-5; 8 positions agree with TRBD1. The trim removed 5 bases at V and 6 bases at J, leaving 6 bases unmatched. The CDR3 spans 14 residues. The CDR3 DNA reads TGTGCCAGCAGTAGACAGGGGTTGTCTCAGCCCCAGCATTTT. Translated, it gives CASSRQGLSQPQHF.

The chain combines TRBV4-1 with TRBJ2-5, with a weak D call TRBD1 (6 bases). Germline V lookup: CDR1 MGHRA, CDR2 YSYEKL. The CDR3 spans 14 residues. V lost 1 base, J lost 1 base, and 7 bases lay in between. CDR3 sequence (DNA): TGCGCCAGCAGCCAAGTACAGGGCCAAGAGACCCAGTACTTC. It translates to CASSQVQGQETQYF.

The V and J genes are TRBV12-3 or TRBV12-4 and TRBJ1-5; D remains ambiguous. V was pared by 3 bases and J by 0 bases, with 9 bases between. The CDR3 length is 15 residues. CDR3 sequence reads: CASSFRDYSNQPQHF. CDR3 DNA: TGTGCCAGCAGTTTTAGAGATTATAGCAATCAGCCCCAGCATTTT.

This clonotype was picked up many times. This sequence joins TRBV6-1 and TRBJ2-2, with 9 bases matching TRBD1. The CDR3 runs 15 residues. V lost 5 bases to trimming and J lost 6 bases; unmatched junction nucleotides: 7. Per the germline V gene, CDR1 is MNHNS and CDR2 is SASEGT. CDR3 loop: CASSTGTGRAGELFF. The DNA of the CDR3 is TGTGCCAGCAGTACCGGGACAGGGCGGGCCGGGGAGCTGTTTTTT.

The genes are TRBV4-1 and TRBJ1-3; D remains unclear. V shed 1 base and J shed 2 bases, with 6 bases lying between them. The CDR3 sequence is 14 residues long. Germline CDR1 and CDR2: MGHRA and YSYEKL. This CDR3 reads CASSQVRPGNTIYF. CDR3 sequence (DNA): TGCGCCAGCAGCCAAGTTCGCCCTGGAAACACCATATATTTT.

This sequence joins TRBV6-5 and TRBJ1-4; 7 bases align to TRBD1. Trimming took 4 bases from V and 11 from J; bases not matched to a gene: 13. Germline V gene data show CDR1 as MNHEY and CDR2 as SVGAGI. The CDR3 runs to 15 residues. The CDR3 DNA reads TGTGCCAGCAGTTGGGACAGAGACTCTCTACGGAAACTGTTTTTT. It yields the protein CASSWDRDSLRKLFF.

The chain carries TRBV12-3 or TRBV12-4 and TRBJ1-5; D might be TRBD1 (5 bases). V was shortened by 3 bases and J by 9 bases, with 9 bases between the two germline ends. The CDR3 spans 12 residues. The CDR3 loop reads CASSLGDRPQHF. CDR3 in DNA: TGTGCCAGCAGTTTGGGGGATCGGCCCCAGCATTTT.

This clonotype is a singleton in its sample. V gene TRBV19 combines with J gene TRBJ2-1; 9 bases are shared with TRBD1. V was clipped by 7 bases and J by 8 bases; unmatched bases: 9. There are 14 residues in the CDR3. Germline assignment: CDR1 LNHDA and CDR2 SQIVND (reference sequence). CDR3 bases: TGTGCCAGTACCGCCGGGACAGGGCTCTATGAGCAGTTCTTC. Protein sequence: CASTAGTGLYEQFF.

This clonotype was found a few times. V and J are TRBV7-9 and TRBJ2-7; 7 bases are a match to TRBD1. The V gene end was trimmed by 1 base and the J gene end by 3 bases; junction bases not matched to a gene: 12. CDR3 length: 17 residues. Germline loops: CDR1 SEHNR, CDR2 FQNEAQ (reference sequence). The DNA of the CDR3 is TGTGCCAGCAGCTTAGAGATGACAGGGTACCCCCACTACGAGCAGTACTTC. Translating gives CASSLEMTGYPHYEQYF.

This chain uses TRBV3-1 with TRBJ2-7; 8 nucleotides line up with TRBD1. CDR1 is LGHDT, CDR2 YNNKEL, per germline (reference sequence). V lost 4 bases to trimming and J lost 3 bases; unmatched junction nucleotides: 17. This CDR3 has 18 amino acids. CDR3 residues: CASSPTIITGTGDYEQYF. In nucleotides, the CDR3 is TGTGCCAGCAGCCCCACAATCATAACCGGGACAGGAGACTACGAGCAGTACTTC.

This clonotype has ten or more counts. The chain joins TRBV28 to TRBJ1-5; 7 bases map to TRBD1. V gave up 5 bases and J gave up 0 bases; unmatched junction bases: 7. This CDR3 has 16 amino acids. Germline V gene data show CDR1 as MDHEN and CDR2 as SYDVKM. CDR3 sequence reads: CASSASDRASNQPQHF. The CDR3, as DNA: TGTGCCAGCAGTGCCTCCGACAGGGCTAGCAATCAGCCCCAGCATTTT.

V usage is TRBV10-3 and J usage is TRBJ2-7; 9 nucleotides agree with TRBD2. There are 17 residues in the CDR3. The ends lost 2 bases at V and 3 bases at J; junction bases unmatched: 11. The germline V gene encodes CDR1 ENHRY and CDR2 SYGVKD. The DNA of the CDR3 is TGTGCCATCAGTGAGCCCTATAGCGGGGGAAATCACTACGAGCAGTACTTC. Translation gives CAISEPYSGGNHYEQYF.

Concerning this clonotype itself: This may come from a read error, since a much larger clone is one base off. The final CDR3 position lacks the conserved phenylalanine or tryptophan, pointing to a likely read error. The genes are TRBV13 and TRBJ2-1, with 13 positions matching TRBD2. After removal of 2 bases from V and 6 bases from J, the junction contained 7 bases not matched to a gene. Germline CDR1 PRHDT, CDR2 FYEKMQ (reference sequence). This CDR3 region has 17 residues. The CDR3 spells CASSLLLGLAGLNEQFL. The CDR3 nucleotides are TGTGCCAGCAGCTTATTGCTGGGACTAGCGGGGCTCAATGAGCAGTTCTTG.

The sample holds many counts of this clonotype. This sequence joins TRBV28 and TRBJ2-7; no firm D call. The CDR3 spans 14 residues. The V gene lost 7 bases and the J gene lost 0 bases, with 13 bases spanning the gap. CDR1 is MDHEN and CDR2 is SYDVKM in the germline V gene. The CDR3 loop reads CASKKASFSYEQYF. CDR3 nucleotide sequence: TGTGCCAGCAAAAAGGCATCCTTCTCCTACGAGCAGTACTTC.

V usage is TRBV6-1 and J usage is TRBJ1-1, with D perhaps matching TRBD1 (5 bases). Trimming cost V 2 bases and J 6 bases, with 13 bases left between them. Germline assignment: CDR1 MNHNS and CDR2 SASEGT. There are 14 residues in the CDR3. The CDR3 sequence: CASSESGEHSEAFF. The CDR3 DNA reads TGTGCCAGCAGTGAATCGGGGGAGCACTCTGAAGCTTTCTTT.

This clonotype was detected only a few times. V gene TRBV19 combines with J gene TRBJ1-6; D gene ambiguous. The CDR3 is 16 residues long. V was pared by 6 bases and J by 7 bases, with 19 bases between. The germline CDR1 and CDR2 sequences are LNHDA and SQIVND (reference sequence). CDR3 sequence reads: CASSPPSGRLNSPLHF. The CDR3 DNA reads TGTGCCAGTAGCCCCCCGTCGGGCAGACTGAATTCACCCCTCCACTTT.

The rearrangement joins TRBV27 to TRBJ2-4; no reliable D call. CDR1 is MNHEY and CDR2 is SMNVEV in the germline V gene (reference sequence). The CDR3 covers 13 residues. V shed 1 base and J shed 9 bases, with 10 bases lying between them. The CDR3 reads CASSLWANSIQYF. The CDR3 DNA reads as TGTGCCAGCAGTTTATGGGCAAATAGCATTCAGTACTTC.

The chain uses TRBV6-2 or TRBV6-3 and TRBJ2-5; D remains unclear. Per the germline V gene, CDR1 is MNHEY and CDR2 is SVGEGT. The length of the CDR3 is 14 residues. With 3 bases removed from V and 4 bases from J, the gap between germline ends came to 12 bases. Here the CDR3 reads CASSYDPVLETQYF. The DNA of the CDR3 is TGTGCCAGCAGTTATGATCCGGTACTAGAGACCCAGTACTTC.

The table lists this clonotype with many counts. CDR3 sequence reads: CASSLVYGSGELFF. Here the CDR3 DNA reads TGTGCCAGCAGCTTAGTATATGGTTCCGGGGAGCTGTTTTTT. V is TRBV11-3 and J is TRBJ2-2; D is unclear. The germline gives CDR1 SGHNT, CDR2 YENEEA. The CDR3 spans 14 residues. V lost 1 base to trimming and J lost 6 bases, with 9 bases between them.

This chain connects TRBV12-3 or TRBV12-4 to TRBJ1-1; D is possibly TRBD1 (5 bases). The CDR3 loop spans 14 amino acids. V was cut by 1 base and J by 1 base, with 7 bases left in between. Here the CDR3 reads CASSLDGGNTEAFF. The CDR3 DNA follows: TGTGCCAGCAGTTTAGATGGGGGGAACACTGAAGCTTTCTTT.

The chain has TRBV20-1 and TRBJ1-2, with no clear D. Germline CDR1 and CDR2: DFQATT and SNEGSKA (reference sequence). Trimming shortened V by 7 bases and J by 4 bases, and 10 bases separated the two germline ends. This CDR3 comprises 11 residues. Here the CDR3 DNA reads TGCAGTGTTGCCGGCCCCTATGGCTACACCTTC. This codes for CSVAGPYGYTF.

This clonotype was observed at least ten times. This sequence joins TRBV7-2 and TRBJ2-1, with 10 nucleotides matching TRBD2. The CDR3 loop spans 14 amino acids. V shed 2 bases, J shed 8 bases, and the junction held 3 bases outside the gene matches. Germline V gene sequence: CDR1 SGHTA, CDR2 FQGNSA. CDR3 nucleotides: TGTGCCAGCAGCTTAACTAGCGGGGCATATGAGCAGTTCTTC. Translating gives CASSLTSGAYEQFF.

The J gene is TRBJ2-1, the V gene TRBV10-3; TRBD1 agrees at 9 bases. CDR1 and CDR2 (germline): ENHRY, SYGVKD. V was pared by 3 bases and J by 3 bases, with 6 bases of the junction left unmatched. The length of the CDR3 is 16 residues. Here the CDR3 reads CAISETGTGLYNEQFF. The CDR3 DNA follows: TGTGCCATCAGTGAAACCGGGACAGGGCTCTACAATGAGCAGTTCTTC.

The chain uses TRBV4-1 and TRBJ2-3, with D uncertain. The CDR3 is 15 residues long. Deletions cut 7 bases from V and 4 bases from J, with 18 bases between. CDR1 is MGHRA and CDR2 is YSYEKL in the germline V gene. The CDR3 region has the DNA TGCGCCAGCACCCCCTTTGTGGGGAACGCAGATACGCAGTATTTT. This encodes CASTPFVGNADTQYF.

The sample holds a few counts of this clonotype. As DNA, the CDR3 is TGTGCCAGCAGTTACTCGGGGACACAATACGAGCAGTACTTC. Its protein is CASSYSGTQYEQYF. The V gene is TRBV6-5, the J gene TRBJ2-7; D possibly corresponds to TRBD1 (6 bases). In germline, CDR1 is MNHEY, CDR2 SVGAGI. V shed 0 bases and J shed 4 bases, with 10 bases lying between them. The CDR3 loop spans 14 amino acids.

The chain couples TRBV6-5 to TRBJ1-2; D is possibly TRBD1 (6 bases). The CDR3 is 14 amino acids. The germline gives CDR1 MNHEY, CDR2 SVGAGI. V was pared by 5 bases and J by 6 bases, with 16 bases between. CDR3 coding DNA: TGTGCCAGCAGTACCCAGGGGCCTCGTCATGGCTACACCTTC. Residues: CASSTQGPRHGYTF.

A few counts support this clonotype. This sequence joins TRBV28 and TRBJ1-1; D is possibly TRBD1 (5 bases). There are 14 residues in the CDR3. The germline CDR1 and CDR2 sequences are MDHEN and SYDVKM. Trimming left V 5 bases short and J 3 bases short, with 13 bases between. The CDR3 region has the DNA TGTGCCAGCAGTCCGACAGCTACATACACTGAAGCTTTCTTT. Its translation: CASSPTATYTEAFF.